The following is a T cell receptor beta chain sequence with its context. Antigen unknown. This entry comes from a study of siplizumab effects on memory and regulatory T cells. Study-wide findings and caveats: Reactions containing siplizumab showed mappable alloreactive CD4+ clones averaging about 70% Treg-derived, versus 25% to 30% in controls. Alloreactive sequences from unstimulated CD4+ memory cells fell significantly with siplizumab. Both greater diversity than memory cells and a major contribution to the alloresponse seemed to characterize naive T cells. Poor capture below about 10^-5 frequency left most alloreactive clones unmapped to unstimulated subsets.

Germline loops: CDR1 LNHDA, CDR2 SQIVND (reference sequence). The CDR3 covers 16 residues. The ends were cut back, 1 base at V and 0 bases at J, with 10 bases in the middle. Profiling relied on immunoSEQ multiplex PCR, and the TCRdb table lists in-frame clones only, not all of them. In the table there are around 100,000 clones, 75% to 95% of which are singletons. Sequences were obtained from CD4+ T cells sorted from blood. The chain employs TRBV19 and TRBJ2-1; D possibly corresponds to TRBD2 (5 bases). The origin of this receptor is a human donor in good health. CDR3 in amino acids: CASSIGLGSSYNEQFF. The CDR3 nucleotides are TGTGCCAGTAGTATAGGTCTGGGGAGCTCCTACAATGAGCAGTTCTTC. The entire variable domain, with the rest obtained from reference TRBV19 and TRBJ2-1, is as follows: DGGITQSPKYLFRKEGQNVTLSCEQNLNHDAMYWYRQDPGQGLRLIYYSQIVNDFQKGDIAEGYSVSREKKESFPLTVTSAQKNPTAFYLCASSIGLGSSYNEQFFGPGTRLTVL.